The sequence of this T cell receptor (beta chain) was determined in a study of T cells in Graves' hyperthyroidism and ophthalmopathy. Not enrolled were patients with uncontrolled infection, other autoimmune disease, pregnancy or lactation. PBMCs were derived from 9.5 to 10 ml fresh peripheral blood. TCR beta CDR3 regions were amplified from RNA transcripts. Researchers ran a first-round RT-PCR on the TCR CDR3 using the HTBI primer set. TCRdb reanalysed the multiplex PCR reads using MiXCR and keeps one entry per CDR3 protein. The sample lists hundreds of thousands of distinct CDR3 sequences; approximately 14% were seen once. This clonotype has at least ten counts. The sample consisted of blood. The clonotype originates from a woman aged 45-65 years with Graves' ophthalmopathy.

Here the CDR3 reads CASSPWRESYNEQFF. The DNA for the CDR3 is TGTGCCAGCAGCCCTTGGCGGGAATCCTACAATGAGCAGTTCTTC. The V gene is TRBV6-1, the J gene TRBJ2-1; a possible D gene is TRBD2 (6 bases). Germline V CDR1 and CDR2: MNHNS, SASEGT. V was pared by 6 bases and J by 1 base, with 13 bases between. The CDR3 is 15 amino acids.